These 30 T cell receptor beta chains were sequenced from one sample in a study of CD8 T cells in ankylosing spondylitis. Each CDR3 protein gets one entry after TCRdb re-called the 5' RACE reads with MiXCR. The data show about 260,000 distinct CDR3 sequences, 15% to 25% seen once. Sequencing input: blood, either unsorted or a sorted T cell fraction (not recorded which). These receptors all come from a male donor with ankylosing spondylitis or in good health (not recorded which).

The chain recombines TRBV7-2 with TRBJ2-1, with TRBD2 matching over 7 bases. V lost 2 bases and J lost 2; bases outside the gene matches: 6. CDR3 length: 16 residues. The V gene's germline CDR1 is SGHTA and CDR2 FQGNSA. The CDR3 DNA is TGTGCCAGCAGCTTAATAGCGGGTGCTACCTACAATGAGCAGTTCTTC. Its translation: CASSLIAGATYNEQFF.

This clonotype was seen more than once but under ten times. An end of the junction does not agree with germline; a read error may underlie this. The chain links TRBV7-7 to TRBJ2-2; a possible D gene is TRBD2 (5 bases). CDR3 length equals 16 residues. Looked up from germline, CDR1 is SSHAT and CDR2 is FNYEAQ (reference sequence). Here the CDR3 reads CASSLGSFGMAGELFF. In DNA form, the CDR3 reads TGTGCTAGCAGCTTAGGGTCTTTCGGGATGGCCGGGGAGCTGTTTTTT.

This clonotype was counted a few times. The genes are TRBV28 and TRBJ1-5; D gene ambiguous. Germline loops: CDR1 MDHEN, CDR2 SYDVKM. This CDR3 has 15 amino acids. V lost 8 bases and J lost 0, with 14 bases in between. In DNA, the CDR3 is TGTGCCAGCCTCCTGGGTGGTCATAGCAATCAGCCCCAGCATTTT. Translation gives CASLLGGHSNQPQHF.

CDR3 in amino acids: CASSLAWQGGELFF. The CDR3 DNA follows: TGTGCCAGCAGCTTAGCATGGCAGGGTGGGGAGCTGTTTTTT. The chain combines TRBV7-8 with TRBJ2-2; a possible D gene is TRBD1 (5 bases). CDR3 length: 14 amino acids. V was shortened by 0 bases and J by 8 bases, with 10 bases between the two germline ends. Germline V gives CDR1 SGHVS, CDR2 FQNEAQ.

There are many counts of this clonotype. The V call is TRBV29-1, the J call TRBJ1-5; 8 bases align to TRBD1. The germline V gene has CDR1 SQVTM and CDR2 ANQGSEA. The CDR3 is 13 amino acids. The junction had 4 bases not matched to a gene; V was cut back by 6 bases and J by 3 bases. The chain's CDR3 is CSVAGGYNQPQHF. In DNA, the CDR3 is TGCAGCGTGGCAGGGGGCTACAATCAGCCCCAGCATTTT.

As concerns this clonotype: One junction end disagrees with the germline gene, perhaps due to a read error. The CDR3 loop reads CTSSLVQGARNTEAFF. CDR3 bases: TGCACCAGCAGCTTGGTACAGGGGGCGCGGAACACTGAAGCTTTCTTT. This sequence joins TRBV5-1 and TRBJ1-1; 9 positions agree with TRBD1. The CDR3 runs to 16 residues. Germline CDR1 and CDR2: SGHRS and YFSETQ. The full variable domain, completed using reference TRBV5-1 and TRBJ1-1, is KAGVTQTPRYLIKTRGQQVTLSCSPISGHRSVSWYQQTPGQGLQFLFEYFSETQRNKGNFPGRFSGRQFSNSRSEMNVSTLELGDSALYLCTSSLVQGARNTEAFFGQGTRLTVV.

The chain links TRBV7-3 to TRBJ2-3; 12 nucleotides match TRBD1. Germline-derived CDR1 and CDR2 are SGHTA and FQGTGA. This CDR3 comprises 17 residues. V lost 1 base and J lost 7; bases outside the gene matches: 9. The CDR3 sequence: CASSLSGGTGGSNTQYF. The CDR3 nucleotides are TGTGCCAGCAGCTTAAGCGGAGGGACAGGGGGCTCGAATACGCAGTATTTT.

This clonotype appeared many times. The rearrangement joins TRBV15 to TRBJ2-3; 10 bases agree with TRBD2. In germline, CDR1 is LNHNV, CDR2 YYDKDF (reference sequence). The CDR3 contains 16 residues. Losses at the gene ends were 7 bases for V and 1 base for J; bases not matched to a gene: 8. The CDR3 DNA is TGTGCCACCAACTTCCTAGCGGGGGAAGGCACAGATACGCAGTATTTT. As protein: CATNFLAGEGTDTQYF.

This clonotype was counted a few times. The rearrangement links TRBV24-1 to TRBJ2-5; TRBD1 matches at 7 bases. Unmatched junction bases numbered 11, after V lost 4 bases and J lost 1 base. Germline assignment: CDR1 KGHDR and CDR2 SFDVKD. The CDR3 length is 17 residues. The CDR3 nucleotides read TGTGCCACCAGTGACCACGGCCTGACAGGGCTCCAAGAGACCCAGTACTTC. Encoded protein: CATSDHGLTGLQETQYF.

This clonotype was seen just once. The chain recombines TRBV29-1 with TRBJ2-5; TRBD1 might be the D (6 bases). Trimming stripped 4 bases from V and 5 bases from J, with 8 bases between. The CDR3 runs to 11 residues. In germline, CDR1 is SQVTM, CDR2 ANQGSEA. As DNA, the CDR3 is TGCAGCGTTGCAGGGGAGGAGACCCAGTACTTC. Translation gives CSVAGEETQYF.

J is TRBJ1-1 and V is TRBV12-3 or TRBV12-4; 7 bases fit TRBD1. The CDR3 has 15 residues. The V gene end was trimmed by 7 bases and the J gene end by 0 bases; junction bases not matched to a gene: 8. CDR3 protein: CASTPEGQLNTEAFF. Here the CDR3 DNA reads TGTGCCAGCACCCCCGAGGGACAGCTGAACACTGAAGCTTTCTTT.

The chain links TRBV4-2 to TRBJ1-2; 8 nucleotides match TRBD1. The CDR3 is 14 residues long. Trimming at V came to 0 bases and at J to 7 bases, leaving 4 bases not matched to a gene. Per germline, CDR1 LGHNA and CDR2 YNFKEQ. The CDR3 region is CASSQEWTGSGYTF. CDR3 nucleotide sequence: TGTGCCAGCAGCCAAGAGTGGACAGGGAGTGGCTACACCTTC.

This clonotype was detected a few times. V usage is TRBV20-1 and J usage is TRBJ2-7, with 12 bases that match TRBD1. Germline CDR1 and CDR2: DFQATT and SNEGSKA (reference sequence). The V gene end was trimmed by 0 bases and the J gene end by 5 bases; junction bases not matched to a gene: 5. This CDR3 region has 15 residues. In DNA form, the CDR3 reads TGCAGTGCTAGAGATTCGGGACAGGGGGCCCACGAGCAGTACGTC. Its translation is CSARDSGQGAHEQYV.

This clonotype has just a few counts. The chain combines TRBV20-1 with TRBJ2-5; TRBD2 aligns across 10 bases. The germline V gene encodes CDR1 DFQATT and CDR2 SNEGSKA (reference sequence). The trim removed 2 bases at V and 0 bases at J, leaving 3 bases unmatched. This CDR3 has 15 amino acids. The CDR3 DNA reads TGCAGTGCTAGATTCCTAGCGGGGGACCAAGAGACCCAGTACTTC. Translating it yields CSARFLAGDQETQYF.

In this sample, this clonotype turned up many times. The CDR3 protein is CASMGSSYNSPLHF. The CDR3, as DNA: TGCGCCAGCATGGGCAGCTCCTATAATTCACCCCTCCACTTT. The chain recombines TRBV5-1 with TRBJ1-6; D is undetermined. V shed 6 bases and J shed 0 bases, with 7 bases lying between them. Germline values: CDR1 SGHRS, CDR2 YFSETQ. CDR3 size: 14 residues.

The table lists this clonotype with a few counts. This sequence joins TRBV2 and TRBJ2-1; D is unclear. CDR1 and CDR2 (germline): SNHLY, FYNNEI. Trimming left V 7 bases short and J 3 bases short, with 10 bases between. The CDR3 has 13 residues. DNA of the CDR3: TGTGCCAGCAACTCCGGACGCTACAATGAGCAGTTCTTC. It codes for CASNSGRYNEQFF.

The CDR3 bases are TGTGCCAGCACCGAGCGGGAGGGCCCTCCAGATACGCAGTATTTT. Amino acids: CASTEREGPPDTQYF. The V call is TRBV6-1, the J call TRBJ2-3; 10 positions agree with TRBD2. Trimming removed 7 bases from V and 4 bases from J; junction bases left unmatched: 8. CDR1 and CDR2 from the germline V gene are MNHNS and SASEGT. This CDR3 comprises 15 residues.

This clonotype was detected only a few times. V and J are TRBV29-1 and TRBJ1-1; D gene uncertain. The germline gives CDR1 SQVTM, CDR2 ANQGSEA. The V and J ends lost 2 bases and 0 bases respectively, with 1 base between them. This CDR3 contains 11 residues. CDR3 bases: TGCAGCGTTGAACTGAACACTGAAGCTTTCTTT. This translates into CSVELNTEAFF.

The chain employs TRBV5-1 and TRBJ1-6; no definite D call. Trimming cost V 4 bases and J 6 bases, with 20 bases left between them. This CDR3 is built from 17 residues. Germline CDR1 and CDR2: SGHRS and YFSETQ. The CDR3 bases are TGCGCCAGCAGCCCGGGCCCGAGACAAGGAAGTAATTCACCCCTCCACTTT. The encoded protein is CASSPGPRQGSNSPLHF.

The chain links TRBV18 to TRBJ1-1; 10 nucleotides align to TRBD1. Losses at the gene ends were 5 bases for V and 4 bases for J; bases not matched to a gene: 10. The V gene's germline CDR1 is KGHSH and CDR2 LQKENI. The CDR3 contains 16 residues. The DNA for the CDR3 is TGTGCCAGCTCAGCCGGGACAGGGGTTTATGGCACTGAAGCTTTCTTT. This translates into CASSAGTGVYGTEAFF.

This clonotype was seen only a few times. This chain links TRBV10-3 with TRBJ1-5, with 7 positions matching TRBD1. The V gene end was trimmed by 4 bases and the J gene end by 4 bases; junction bases not matched to a gene: 4. The CDR3 loop spans 14 amino acids. CDR1 and CDR2 (germline): ENHRY, SYGVKD. CDR3 nucleotides: TGTGCCATCAGTGCATCAGGGGGTAATCAGCCCCAGCATTTT. This translates into CAISASGGNQPQHF.

This clonotype has more than one count but fewer than ten. The chain couples TRBV4-1 to TRBJ1-4; weak D call: TRBD1 (5 bases). Trimming left V 0 bases short and J 5 bases short, with 7 bases between. The CDR3 is 14 amino acids. Germline V lookup: CDR1 MGHRA, CDR2 YSYEKL. CDR3 DNA: TGCGCCAGCAGCCAAGATAGGGGCAATGAAAAACTGTTTTTT. It specifies CASSQDRGNEKLFF.

The chain employs TRBV7-2 and TRBJ2-3; perhaps TRBD1 as D (5 bases). V lost 5 bases and J 7 bases, leaving 10 bases between the germline ends. Germline assignment: CDR1 SGHTA and CDR2 FQGNSA. This CDR3 has 12 residues. The CDR3 region has the DNA TGTGCCAGCAGCCGAGACAGAAATACGCAGTATTTT. Translation: CASSRDRNTQYF.

V gene TRBV6-2 or TRBV6-3 combines with J gene TRBJ2-2; D tentatively fits TRBD1 or TRBD2 (5 bases each). Germline lookup yields CDR1 MNHEY and CDR2 SVGEGT. The CDR3 sequence is 13 residues long. Trimming left V 3 bases short and J 9 bases short, with 11 bases between. The CDR3 is CASSYRRDRELFF. The CDR3 DNA follows: TGTGCCAGCAGTTATAGACGGGACCGGGAGCTGTTTTTT.

This clonotype was counted ten times or more. V gene TRBV2 combines with J gene TRBJ2-7; TRBD2 is a possible D gene (6 bases). V lost 6 bases and J lost 6, with 15 bases in between. The CDR3 has 13 residues. In germline, CDR1 is SNHLY, CDR2 FYNNEI. The CDR3 here is CASSQTTSSEQYV. CDR3 sequence (DNA): TGTGCCAGCAGCCAGACAACTAGCTCCGAGCAGTACGTC.

This chain joins TRBV4-2 and TRBJ1-2; D perhaps matches TRBD1 (5 bases). The CDR3 runs to 15 residues. V was pared by 0 bases and J by 8 bases, with 16 bases between. Germline-derived CDR1 and CDR2 are LGHNA and YNFKEQ. The CDR3 loop is CASSQDGRSGDGYTF. The DNA of the CDR3 is TGTGCCAGCAGCCAAGATGGGCGATCGGGGGACGGCTACACCTTC.

The V gene is TRBV7-3, the J gene TRBJ2-1; 7 bases are shared with TRBD2. Trimming removed 8 bases from V and 5 bases from J; junction bases left unmatched: 6. This CDR3 comprises 13 residues. CDR1 is SGHTA, CDR2 FQGTGA, per germline. The CDR3 reads CASSAGRNNEQFF. CDR3 sequence (DNA): TGTGCCAGCTCAGCGGGACGAAACAATGAGCAGTTCTTC.

This clonotype has only a few counts. In nucleotides, the CDR3 is TGCGCCAGCAGCCAAGTTAGCAGGGACATCGGTGGCTACACCTTC. This codes for CASSQVSRDIGGYTF. The J gene is TRBJ1-2, the V gene TRBV4-1; D is perhaps TRBD1 (6 bases). The V gene's germline CDR1 is MGHRA and CDR2 YSYEKL. The V gene lost 1 base and the J gene lost 7 bases, with 16 bases spanning the gap. This CDR3 is 15 amino acids long.

In its sample, this clonotype was seen a few times. J is TRBJ2-1 and V is TRBV5-1; 9 nucleotides agree with TRBD2. The CDR3 sequence is 14 residues long. Losses at the gene ends were 7 bases for V and 5 bases for J; bases not matched to a gene: 7. The germline V gene encodes CDR1 SGHRS and CDR2 YFSETQ. This chain's CDR3 is CASAASGIDNEQFF. CDR3 coding DNA: TGCGCCAGCGCGGCTAGCGGGATAGACAATGAGCAGTTCTTC.

The chain links TRBV29-1 to TRBJ2-2; D may correspond to TRBD1 or TRBD2 (6 bases each). V was pared by 4 bases and J by 2 bases, with 20 bases between. The germline V gene has CDR1 SQVTM and CDR2 ANQGSEA. The CDR3 sequence is 17 residues long. The CDR3 spells CSVGGSRGLANTGELFF. CDR3 bases: TGCAGCGTTGGCGGGTCTCGGGGGCTAGCCAACACCGGGGAGCTGTTTTTT.